Below are 5 T cell receptor beta chains sequenced from a single sample in a study of blood T cell repertoires in COVID-19 (dated by TCRdb to 2019 to 2021). The library was built by means of the immunoSEQ multiplex PCR assay. TCRdb took this table from immuneACCESS and kept in-frame rearrangements with V and J called. Such tables lack part of the clones; where checked against another copy, unresolved V genes explain under half of the gap, and the rest is unexplained. This sample has about 210,000 clones in its table, and about 91% of those were observed once. The ten largest clones capture 10% of the sample. What was sequenced was PBMCs or T cells enriched from blood (not recorded which). These receptors originate from a man younger than 30 with acute COVID-19.

The rearrangement uses TRBV30 and TRBJ1-5; D remains unclear. Between the trimmed V and J ends, which lost 1 base and 5 bases, there was a span of 9 bases. Germline CDR1 reads GTSNPN; CDR2 reads SVGIG (reference sequence). The CDR3 has 13 amino acids. The CDR3 nucleotides are TGTGCCTGGAGTGGCGGTTCCTATCAGCCCCAGCATTTT. It codes for CAWSGGSYQPQHF.

The rearrangement joins TRBV27 to TRBJ2-4; D is possibly TRBD2 (6 bases). Trimming shortened V by 5 bases and J by 1 base, and 15 bases separated the two germline ends. The CDR3 consists of 16 residues. Germline assignment: CDR1 MNHEY and CDR2 SMNVEV (reference sequence). CDR3 sequence: CASSMTAGRAKNIQYF. The CDR3 DNA follows: TGTGCCAGCAGTATGACCGCAGGGAGGGCCAAAAACATTCAGTACTTC.

V gene TRBV3-1 (or the pseudogene TRBV3-2) combines with J gene TRBJ1-1; D might be TRBD1 (6 bases). This CDR3 comprises 13 residues. Germline values: CDR1 LGHDT, CDR2 YNNKEL (reference sequence). Trimming stripped 5 bases from V and 6 bases from J, with 13 bases between. CDR3 sequence: CASSFCGGPEAFF. DNA for the CDR3: TGTGCCAGCAGCTTTTGCGGGGGCCCTGAAGCTTTCTTT.

The chain employs TRBV5-5 and TRBJ1-1; TRBD1 matches at 8 bases. The CDR3 runs 17 residues. CDR1 is SGHKS, CDR2 YYEKEE, per germline (reference sequence). Losses at the gene ends were 5 bases for V and 3 bases for J; bases not matched to a gene: 15. Here the CDR3 reads CASRPDREVSFDTEAFF. The CDR3 nucleotides are TGTGCCAGCAGACCGGACAGGGAGGTCAGCTTCGACACTGAAGCTTTCTTT.

The chain carries TRBV27 and TRBJ2-7, with 7 bases lining up with TRBD1. The CDR3 spans 13 residues. CDR1 MNHEY and CDR2 SMNVEV come from the germline V gene (reference sequence). The ends lost 6 bases at V and 2 bases at J; junction bases unmatched: 4. CDR3: CASSPGTAYEQYF. CDR3 nucleotide sequence: TGTGCCAGCAGCCCCGGGACAGCCTACGAGCAGTACTTC.